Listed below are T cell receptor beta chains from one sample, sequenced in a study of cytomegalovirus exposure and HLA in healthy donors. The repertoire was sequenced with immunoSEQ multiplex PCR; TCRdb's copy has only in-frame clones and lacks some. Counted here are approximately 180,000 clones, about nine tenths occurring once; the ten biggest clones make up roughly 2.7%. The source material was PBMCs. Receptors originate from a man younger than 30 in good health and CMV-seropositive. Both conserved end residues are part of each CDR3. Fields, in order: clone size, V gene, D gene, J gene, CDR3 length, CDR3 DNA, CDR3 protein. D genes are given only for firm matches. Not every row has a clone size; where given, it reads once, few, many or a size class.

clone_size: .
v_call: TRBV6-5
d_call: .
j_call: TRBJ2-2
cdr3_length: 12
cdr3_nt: TGTGCCAGCAGTTTTAGCACCGGGGAGCTGTTTTTT
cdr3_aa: CASSFSTGELFF

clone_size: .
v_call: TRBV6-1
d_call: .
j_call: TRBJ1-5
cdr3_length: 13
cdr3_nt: TGTGCCAGCAACCCAGCGAACAATCAGCCCCAGCATTTT
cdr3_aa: CASNPANNQPQHF

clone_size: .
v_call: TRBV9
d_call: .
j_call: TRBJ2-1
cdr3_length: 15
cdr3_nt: TGTGCCAGCAGCCAAACGGGGAGCTCCTACAATGAGCAGTTCTTC
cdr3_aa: CASSQTGSSYNEQFF

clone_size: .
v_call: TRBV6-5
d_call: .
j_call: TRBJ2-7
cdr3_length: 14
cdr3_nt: TGTGCCAGCAGCCTCATGGGACTCTCCTACGAGCAGTACTTC
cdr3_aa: CASSLMGLSYEQYF

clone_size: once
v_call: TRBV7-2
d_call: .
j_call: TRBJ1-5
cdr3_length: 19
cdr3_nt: TGTGCCAGCAGCTTGGCTCCCGGGACACGCTCTTTTAGCAATCAGCCCCAGCATTTT
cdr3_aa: CASSLAPGTRSFSNQPQHF

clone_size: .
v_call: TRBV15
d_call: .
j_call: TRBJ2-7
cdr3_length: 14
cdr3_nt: TGTGCCACCAGCACCTCGGACATTGCCTACGAGCAGTACTTC
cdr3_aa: CATSTSDIAYEQYF

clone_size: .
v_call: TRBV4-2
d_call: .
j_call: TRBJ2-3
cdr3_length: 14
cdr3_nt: TGTGCCAGCAGCCATAGCGGCAGCACAGATACGCAGTATTTT
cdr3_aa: CASSHSGSTDTQYF

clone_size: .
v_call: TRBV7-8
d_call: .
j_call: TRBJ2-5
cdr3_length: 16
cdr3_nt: TGTGCCAGCAGCTTAGAGGCAGGGGGGAGACGGGAGACCCAGTACTTC
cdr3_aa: CASSLEAGGRRETQYF

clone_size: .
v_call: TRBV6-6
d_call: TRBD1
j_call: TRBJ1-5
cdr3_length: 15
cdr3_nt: TGTGCCAGCAGGGGACAGGGGGCGGTGGTTCAGCCCCAGCATTTT
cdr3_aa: CASRGQGAVVQPQHF

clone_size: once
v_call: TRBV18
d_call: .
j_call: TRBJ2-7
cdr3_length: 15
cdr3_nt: TGTGCCAGCTCACCACCGGGGGGAGTCTCCTACGAGCAGTACTTC
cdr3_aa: CASSPPGGVSYEQYF